These 17 T cell receptor beta chains came from one sample sequenced in a study of regulatory T cells in long-lasting Graves disease (dated by TCRdb to 2020 to 2022). The library was generated by multiplex PCR. Sequencing relied on an Illumina HiSeq 4000. CDR3 regions were amplified by Arm-PCR with iRepertoire HTBI primers to construct TCR beta libraries. TCRdb reanalyzed the raw reads on its own, using fastp at Q25 for trimming and MiXCR for clone calling, and kept in-frame beta chains. CDR3 protein sequences are deduplicated, and each keeps its most common genes and DNA. A total of about 220,000 distinct CDR3 sequences appear in this sample, around 20% of them only once. The ten largest account for over 20% of the sample. Interpreted using the paper, the time point label stands for: newly diagnosed GD, antithyroid drugs for less than 3 months. For both TCR sequencing and RNA sequencing, RNA was extracted from PBMCs in TRIzol.

The specimen comprised peripheral blood mononuclear cells (PBMCs), sampled at new diagnosis, from a patient treated with antithyroid drugs. The origin of the receptors is a female donor with Graves disease.

This clonotype was detected only a few times. A much larger clone differs from this one at a single base, so this may be a read error. The chain employs TRBV6-1 and TRBJ1-1, with 9 bases matching TRBD1. Germline CDR1 is MNHNS and CDR2 is SASEGT. V shed 5 bases, J shed 6 bases, and the junction held 7 bases outside the gene matches. The CDR3 is 14 residues long. CDR3 loop: CASSHDRGVAEAFF. In DNA, the CDR3 is TGTGCCAGCAGTCACGACAGGGGGGTCGCTGAAGCTTTCTTT.

This clonotype was recorded many times. The chain recombines TRBV19 with TRBJ2-1; tentatively, D is TRBD1 (6 bases). The CDR3 totals 13 residues. Germline CDR1 reads LNHDA; CDR2 reads SQIVND (reference sequence). V was cut by 7 bases and J by 5 bases, with 12 bases left in between. The CDR3 DNA reads as TGTGCCAGTAATCCAGGGGCCCACAATGAGCAGTTCTTC. Amino acid sequence: CASNPGAHNEQFF. The variable domain in full, with the rest retrieved from reference TRBV19 and TRBJ2-1, is DGGITQSPKYLFRKEGQNVTLSCEQNLNHDAMYWYRQDPGQGLRLIYYSQIVNDFQKGDIAEGYSVSREKKESFPLTVTSAQKNPTAFYLCASNPGAHNEQFFGPGTRLTVL.

This clonotype was recorded many times. The genes are TRBV18 and TRBJ1-1; D might be TRBD1 (6 bases). Between the trimmed V and J ends, which lost 3 bases and 7 bases, there was a span of 15 bases. The germline V gene encodes CDR1 KGHSH and CDR2 LQKENI. The length of the CDR3 is 14 residues. The DNA for the CDR3 is TGTGCCAGCTCACCCGTTATAACAGGGTTTGAAGCTTTCTTT. Translation gives CASSPVITGFEAFF.

In its sample, this clonotype was seen many times. V gene TRBV12-3 or TRBV12-4 combines with J gene TRBJ2-1, with D hard to call. Trimming shortened V by 8 bases and J by 9 bases, and 14 bases separated the two germline ends. The CDR3 consists of 12 residues. The CDR3 coding sequence is TGTGCCAGCGCCGTCGGCTGGGGTGAGCAGTTCTTC. Translated: CASAVGWGEQFF.

This clonotype came up many times. The chain employs TRBV28 and TRBJ1-4; tentatively, D is TRBD1 (6 bases). The V gene lost 6 bases and the J gene lost 7 bases, with 12 bases spanning the gap. This CDR3 has 13 residues. The germline gives CDR1 MDHEN, CDR2 SYDVKM. The CDR3 DNA reads as TGTGCCAGCAGACAGGGAGGTAGTGAAAAACTGTTTTTT. Translated: CASRQGGSEKLFF.

The table lists this clonotype with many counts. V and J are TRBV3-1 and TRBJ2-1; the D is unclear. From germline, CDR1 is LGHDT and CDR2 YNNKEL (reference sequence). CDR3 length: 12 amino acids. V lost 2 bases and J 2 bases, leaving 1 base between the germline ends. This CDR3 reads CASSQTYNEQFF. The CDR3 DNA reads as TGTGCCAGCAGCCAAACCTACAATGAGCAGTTCTTC.

In DNA form, the CDR3 reads TGTGCCAGCAGTTTAGCGGTGGGACTAGGCGGAAAGACCCAGTACTTC. This encodes CASSLAVGLGGKTQYF. The V call is TRBV12-3 or TRBV12-4, the J call TRBJ2-5; the match to TRBD2 covers 8 bases. This CDR3 is built from 16 residues. V lost 0 bases, J lost 6 bases, and 9 bases stayed unmatched.

Many counts were recorded for this clonotype. The gene calls are TRBV3-1 and TRBJ2-5, with unresolved D. The CDR3 extends over 13 amino acids. V was clipped by 0 bases and J by 3 bases, with 5 bases between them. Germline V lookup: CDR1 LGHDT, CDR2 YNNKEL (reference sequence). This CDR3 reads CASSQEGKETQYF. The CDR3 coding sequence is TGTGCCAGCAGCCAAGAAGGGAAAGAGACCCAGTACTTC.

This clonotype was found a few times. Given a far larger clone just one base away, this is likely a sequencing read error. V gene TRBV9 combines with J gene TRBJ2-1; the match to TRBD2 covers 7 bases. The CDR3 is 15 amino acids. The J segment lost 2 bases and the V segment lost 4 bases, leaving 6 bases of the junction unmatched. CDR1 is SGDLS and CDR2 is YYNGEE in the germline V gene. The CDR3 spells CASSRAAGAYNEQFF. For the CDR3, the DNA is TGTGCCAGCAGCCGTGCGGCGGGAGCCTACAATGAGCAGTTCTTC.

The table lists this clonotype with many counts. The chain employs TRBV7-6 and TRBJ2-3; D is undetermined. CDR1 and CDR2 (germline): SGHVS, FNYEAQ. V lost 1 base and J 1 base, leaving 15 bases between the germline ends. CDR3 size: 17 residues. The CDR3 spells CASSLGLGGGGTDTQYF. The CDR3 DNA follows: TGTGCCAGCAGCTTAGGGCTAGGCGGTGGCGGCACAGATACGCAGTATTTT.

This clonotype was picked up many times. The chain uses TRBV4-3 and TRBJ1-1; D perhaps matches TRBD1 (6 bases). In germline, CDR1 is LGHNA, CDR2 YSLEER. V lost 0 bases to trimming and J lost 11 bases, with 19 bases between them. The CDR3 loop spans 15 amino acids. DNA of the CDR3: TGCGCCAGCAGCCAAGATCGGACAGACCCCCTAGGGGCTTTCTTT. Residues: CASSQDRTDPLGAFF.

The V call is TRBV9, the J call TRBJ2-2, with 8 bases that match TRBD2. CDR1 is SGDLS and CDR2 is YYNGEE in the germline V gene. There are 15 residues in the CDR3. Losses at the gene ends were 6 bases for V and 4 bases for J; bases not matched to a gene: 8. Here the CDR3 reads CASTRVSGGTGELFF. In nucleotides, the CDR3 is TGTGCCAGCACCCGGGTGAGCGGGGGCACCGGGGAGCTGTTTTTT.

The table lists this clonotype with many counts. The chain links TRBV29-1 to TRBJ1-1; 9 bases are shared with TRBD1. The CDR3 length is 13 residues. Germline CDR1 reads SQVTM; CDR2 reads ANQGSEA. V was clipped by 4 bases and J by 4 bases; unmatched bases: 4. For the CDR3, the DNA is TGCAGCGTTGGACAGGGGGAGGCCACTGAAGCTTTCTTT. This sequence encodes CSVGQGEATEAFF.

This clonotype has ten or more counts. The chain is built from TRBV7-3 and TRBJ2-2; unclear D gene. Per germline, CDR1 SGHTA and CDR2 FQGTGA. Deletions cut 5 bases from V and 5 bases from J, with 12 bases between. The CDR3 spans 14 residues. CDR3 sequence reads: CASSPRMGTGELFF. The CDR3, as DNA: TGTGCCAGCAGCCCGCGAATGGGGACCGGGGAGCTGTTTTTT.

The chain is built from TRBV20-1 and TRBJ2-7; TRBD1 matches at 9 bases. Germline values: CDR1 DFQATT, CDR2 SNEGSKA (reference sequence). V trimming: 3 bases; J trimming: 6 bases; junction bases outside the gene matches: 6. The CDR3 is 13 amino acids. The CDR3 nucleotides read TGCAGTGCTAGGGAGACAGGGGGGCGCGAGCAGTACGTC. Translating gives CSARETGGREQYV.

About this clonotype: The junction and the germline gene differ at one end; a read error may be behind it. The genes are TRBV7-3 and TRBJ2-5; D not certain. Germline CDR1 reads SGHTA; CDR2 reads FQGTGA. The CDR3 runs to 12 residues. The CDR3 DNA follows: TGTGCTAGCAGCCCCCCTCGAGAGACCCAGTACTTC. This codes for CASSPPRETQYF.

The chain employs TRBV28 and TRBJ2-7; D is possibly TRBD1 or TRBD2 (7 bases each). The CDR3 consists of 17 residues. Germline assignment: CDR1 MDHEN and CDR2 SYDVKM. V lost 5 bases and J lost 4, with 24 bases in between. The DNA of the CDR3 is TGTGCCAGCAGTCCCAGGGCAGGGGGGAGGGCCGGGTACGAGCAGTACTTC. This translates into CASSPRAGGRAGYEQYF.